This is a list of T cell receptor beta chains from one sample in a study of molecular identifiers for immune sequencing clone quantification. TCRdb redid the calling of the PCR reads with MiXCR, one entry per CDR3 protein. In the table there are about 500,000 distinct CDR3 sequences, about a fifth of which are singletons. The sample taken for sequencing was naive CD8+ T cells from blood, with Jurkat cell RNA spiked in. Receptors were obtained from a human donor in good health. Some libraries in this study had Jurkat cell RNA spiked in. Each CDR3 is given with its conserved first and last residue. D genes are given only for firm matches. The size entry is marked missing in some rows and otherwise reads once, few, many or a size class.

d_gene	abundance	len	j_gene	v_gene	CDR3nt	CDR3aa
.	few	16	TRBJ2-1	TRBV7-2	TGTGCCAGCACCCGACTAGTCCACCCCTCCTACAATGAGCAGTTCTTC	CASTRLVHPSYNEQFF
TRBD1	many	13	TRBJ1-1	TRBV5-5	TGTGCCAGCAGCCAGGGGGCGAACACTGAAGCTTTCTTT	CASSQGANTEAFF
.	many	15	TRBJ2-3	TRBV4-1	TGCGCCAGCAGCCAATGGATCACTAGCACAGATACGCAGTATTTT	CASSQWITSTDTQYF
TRBD1	many	14	TRBJ2-1	TRBV4-3	TGCGCCAGCAGCCCAGGACAGGGGCACAATGAGCAGTTCTTC	CASSPGQGHNEQFF
.	many	13	TRBJ1-2	TRBV20-1	TGCAGTGCTAGATCAGAAACTAACTATGGCTACACCTTC	CSARSETNYGYTF
TRBD2	.	14	TRBJ2-5	TRBV2	TGTGCCAGCAGGGCCCGACTAGCGGCAGAGACCCAGTACTTC	CASRARLAAETQYF
TRBD1	many	16	TRBJ2-6	TRBV11-2	TGTGCCAGCAGTGGGACAGGGACGTCCGGGGCCAACGTCCTGACTTTC	CASSGTGTSGANVLTF
.	few	15	TRBJ2-1	TRBV4-1	TGCGCCAGCAGCCAAGAGGGGGACGGGCTTGGTGAGCAGTTCTTC	CASSQEGDGLGEQFF
.	many	15	TRBJ2-7	TRBV4-2	TGTGCCAGCAGCCAAGATCCCGCGGCTGCCTACGAGCAGTACTTC	CASSQDPAAAYEQYF
.	many	11	TRBJ2-5	TRBV28	TGTGCCAGCATAAATGGAGAGACCCAGTACTTC	CASINGETQYF
.	few	15	TRBJ2-2	TRBV6-2/TRBV6-3	TGTGCCAGCAGTTACGCGAACAGGGAGGCCGGGGAGCTGTTTTTT	CASSYANREAGELFF
.	many	13	TRBJ2-7	TRBV5-6	TGTGCCAGCAGCTTGTGGCAGGGGAACGAGCAGTACTTC	CASSLWQGNEQYF
.	few	14	TRBJ1-5	TRBV19	TGTGCCAGTAGTACAGGGGTGGGCAATCAGCCCCAGCATTTT	CASSTGVGNQPQHF
.	few	12	TRBJ1-2	TRBV6-5	TGTGCCAGCAGTCCCCGGAATTATGGCTACACCTTC	CASSPRNYGYTF
TRBD2	few	17	TRBJ2-2	TRBV5-4	TGTGCCAGCAGCTTGGCAGTCCTAGCGGGAGGTCCCGGGGAGCTGTTTTTT	CASSLAVLAGGPGELFF
.	many	15	TRBJ1-1	TRBV20-1	TGCAGTGCTAGATCAGGACAAAGCCGGAACACTGAAGCTTTCTTT	CSARSGQSRNTEAFF
TRBD1	.	16	TRBJ2-7	TRBV19	TGTGCCAGTAGTATAACGATGGGGACAGGGATCTACGAGCAGTACTTC	CASSITMGTGIYEQYF
.	many	16	TRBJ1-5	TRBV7-9	TGTGCCAGCAGAGACTCCAGCGGGGGGCCCAATCAGCCCCAGCATTTT	CASRDSSGGPNQPQHF